The source of this T cell receptor (beta chain) is a study of T-cell memory formation after mild COVID-19. Whole-study context: TCR clusters mostly belonged to single donors.

Findings and limits, study-wide: Researchers report contracting CD4+ clones mostly in CM and EM, with CD8+ clones in EMRA. Clones contracting over day 15 to 85 were CD4/CD8 balanced, with later expanders leaning CD4+.

MiXCR, run by TCRdb on the 5' RACE reads, gives a single entry per CDR3 protein. In the table there are roughly 300,000 distinct CDR3 sequences, roughly 8% of which are singletons. V lost 9 bases, J lost 0 bases, and 1 base stayed unmatched. There are 14 residues in the CDR3. The germline V gene has CDR1 KGHDR and CDR2 SFDVKD. To note about this clonotype: Its specificity is not known.

V gene TRBV24-1 combines with J gene TRBJ2-1; 10 positions agree with TRBD2. The receptor's source is a man in his late teens or twenties who had mild COVID-19 (a few samples of this study predate the infection). Cell type and time point are not known. The sequenced material came from PBMCs or a T cell subset sorted from them (not recorded which). The CDR3 DNA follows: TGTGCCACCGCTAGCGGGGGCTCCTACAATGAGCAGTTCTTC. Its translation: CATASGGSYNEQFF.